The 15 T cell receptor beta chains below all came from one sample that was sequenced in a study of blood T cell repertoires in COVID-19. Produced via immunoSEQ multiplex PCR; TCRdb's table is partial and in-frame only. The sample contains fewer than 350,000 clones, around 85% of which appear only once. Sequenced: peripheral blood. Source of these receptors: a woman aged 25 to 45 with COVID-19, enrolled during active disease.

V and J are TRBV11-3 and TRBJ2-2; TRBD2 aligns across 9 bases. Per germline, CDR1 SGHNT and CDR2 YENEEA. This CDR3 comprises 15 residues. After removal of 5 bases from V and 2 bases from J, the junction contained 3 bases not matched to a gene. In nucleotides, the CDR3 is TGTGCCAGCAGCCCCGGGACTAGCAACACCGGGGAGCTGTTTTTT. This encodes CASSPGTSNTGELFF.

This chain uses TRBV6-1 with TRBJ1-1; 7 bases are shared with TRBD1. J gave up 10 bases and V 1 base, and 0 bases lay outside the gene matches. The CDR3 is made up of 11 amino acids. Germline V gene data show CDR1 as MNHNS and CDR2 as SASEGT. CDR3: CASSEDRGAFF. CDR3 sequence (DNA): TGTGCCAGCAGTGAAGACAGGGGAGCTTTCTTT.

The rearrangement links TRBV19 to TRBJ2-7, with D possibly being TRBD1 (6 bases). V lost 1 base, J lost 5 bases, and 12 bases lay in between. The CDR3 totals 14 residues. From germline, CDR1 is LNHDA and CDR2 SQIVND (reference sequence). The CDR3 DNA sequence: TGTGCCAGTAGTATAGGCGGACAGTATAACGAGCAGTACTTC. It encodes CASSIGGQYNEQYF.

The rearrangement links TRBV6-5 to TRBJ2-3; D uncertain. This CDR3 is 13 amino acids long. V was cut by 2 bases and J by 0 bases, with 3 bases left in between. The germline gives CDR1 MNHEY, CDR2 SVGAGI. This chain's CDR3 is CASSYQSTDTQYF. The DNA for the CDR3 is TGTGCCAGCAGTTACCAAAGCACAGATACGCAGTATTTT.

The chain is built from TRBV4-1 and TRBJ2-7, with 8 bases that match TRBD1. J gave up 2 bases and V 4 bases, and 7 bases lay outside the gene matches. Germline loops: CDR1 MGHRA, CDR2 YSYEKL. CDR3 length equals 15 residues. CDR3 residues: CASSRQGQAPYEQYF. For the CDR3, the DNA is TGCGCCAGCAGCCGCCAGGGACAGGCCCCCTACGAGCAGTACTTC.

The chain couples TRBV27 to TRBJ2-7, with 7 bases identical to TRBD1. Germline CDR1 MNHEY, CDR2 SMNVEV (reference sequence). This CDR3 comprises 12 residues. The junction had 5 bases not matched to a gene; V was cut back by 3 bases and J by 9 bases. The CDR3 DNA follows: TGTGCCAGCAGTTTCGACAGGGATGTGCAGTACTTC. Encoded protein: CASSFDRDVQYF.

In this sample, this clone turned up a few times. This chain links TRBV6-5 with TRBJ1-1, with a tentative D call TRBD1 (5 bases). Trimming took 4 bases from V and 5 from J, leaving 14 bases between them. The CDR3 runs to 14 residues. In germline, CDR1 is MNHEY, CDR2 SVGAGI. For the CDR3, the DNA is TGTGCCAGCAGTTTGTCAGGGTTGGGGACTGAAGCTTTCTTT. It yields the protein CASSLSGLGTEAFF.

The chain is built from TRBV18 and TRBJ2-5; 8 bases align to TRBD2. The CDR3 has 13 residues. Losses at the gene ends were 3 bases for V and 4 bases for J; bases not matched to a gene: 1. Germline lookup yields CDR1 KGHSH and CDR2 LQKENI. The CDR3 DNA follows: TGTGCCAGCTCACCGGCGGGAGGAGAGACCCAGTACTTC. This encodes CASSPAGGETQYF.

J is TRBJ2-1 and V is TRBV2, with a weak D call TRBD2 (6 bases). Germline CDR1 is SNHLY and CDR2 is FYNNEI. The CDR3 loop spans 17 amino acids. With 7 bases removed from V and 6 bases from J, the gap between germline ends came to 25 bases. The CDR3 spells CASILGTGYSGVNEQFF. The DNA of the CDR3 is TGTGCCAGCATCTTAGGGACCGGATATTCGGGGGTCAATGAGCAGTTCTTC.

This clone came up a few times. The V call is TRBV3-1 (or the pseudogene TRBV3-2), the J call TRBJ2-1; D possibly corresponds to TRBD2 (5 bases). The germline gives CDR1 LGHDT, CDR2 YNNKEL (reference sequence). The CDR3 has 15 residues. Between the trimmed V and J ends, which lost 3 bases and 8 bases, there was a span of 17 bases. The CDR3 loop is CASSHYPGGVYEQFF. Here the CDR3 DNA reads TGTGCCAGCAGCCACTACCCCGGAGGAGTTTATGAGCAGTTCTTC.

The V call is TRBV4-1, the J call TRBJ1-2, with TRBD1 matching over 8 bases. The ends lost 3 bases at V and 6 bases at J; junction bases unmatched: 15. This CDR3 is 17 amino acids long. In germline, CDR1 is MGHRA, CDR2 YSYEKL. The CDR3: CASSQASSTGGPHGYTF. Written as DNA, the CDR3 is TGCGCCAGCAGCCAGGCCTCCTCAACAGGGGGACCCCATGGCTACACCTTC.

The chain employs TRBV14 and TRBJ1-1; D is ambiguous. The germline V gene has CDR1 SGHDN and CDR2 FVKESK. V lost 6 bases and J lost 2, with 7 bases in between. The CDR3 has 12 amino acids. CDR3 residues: CASRVGNTEAFF. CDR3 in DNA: TGTGCCAGCAGGGTTGGCAACACTGAAGCTTTCTTT.

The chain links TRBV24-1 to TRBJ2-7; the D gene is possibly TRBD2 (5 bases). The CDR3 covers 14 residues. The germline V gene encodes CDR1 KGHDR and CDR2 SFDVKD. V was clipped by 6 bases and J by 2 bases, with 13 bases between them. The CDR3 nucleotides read TGTGCCACCAGTAGAGGGTCCCCCCCCTACGAGCAGTACTTC. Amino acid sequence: CATSRGSPPYEQYF.

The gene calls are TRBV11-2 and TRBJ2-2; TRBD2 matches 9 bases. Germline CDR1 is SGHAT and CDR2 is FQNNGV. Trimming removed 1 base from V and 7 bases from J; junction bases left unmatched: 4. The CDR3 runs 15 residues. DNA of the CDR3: TGTGCCAGCAGCTTAGGAGCGGGGGGACACGGGGAGCTGTTTTTT. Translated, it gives CASSLGAGGHGELFF.

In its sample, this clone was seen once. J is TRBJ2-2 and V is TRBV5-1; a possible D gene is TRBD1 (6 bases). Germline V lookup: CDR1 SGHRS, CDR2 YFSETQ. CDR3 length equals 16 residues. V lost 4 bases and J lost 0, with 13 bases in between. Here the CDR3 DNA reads TGCGCCAGCAGCCCTAACGGGACACCGAACACCGGGGAGCTGTTTTTT. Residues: CASSPNGTPNTGELFF.